This TCR beta chain is from a study of identical twins' blood T cells. Three pairs of healthy female monozygous twins were the donors. Trimming left V 7 bases short and J 8 bases short, with 21 bases between. CDR3 length equals 15 residues. CDR1 ENHRY and CDR2 SYGVKD come from the germline V gene. Libraries were made from RNA as TCR cDNA, using a modified protocol. Via MiXCR, TCRdb re-called the 5' RACE reads, giving one row per CDR3 protein. The sample lists a few hundred thousand distinct CDR3 sequences, over 25% occurring once. V usage is TRBV10-3 and J usage is TRBJ2-1; tentative D call: TRBD1 (7 bases). Material for sequencing was PBMCs. This TCR was sampled from a woman aged 18 to 50 in good health. For the CDR3, the DNA is TGTGCCATCACCGGGACAGCGGGTTTACCCGATGAGCAGTTCTTC. It codes for CAITGTAGLPDEQFF.